Shown below are 4 T cell receptor beta chains from a single sample sequenced in a study of blood T cell repertoires in COVID-19 (dated by TCRdb to 2020 to 2021). The method was the immunoSEQ multiplex PCR assay. The source is immuneACCESS, and TCRdb retained only in-frame sequences with V and J called. Part of the clones is not carried over; for the studies checked, unresolved V genes explain less than half of this, and the remainder is unexplained. The sample data list approximately 54,000 clones, and around 81% of these were observed just once. The ten biggest clones cover around 5.3% of the sample. The specimen sequenced was peripheral blood. These receptors originate from a woman aged 55-69 years with acute or convalescent COVID-19.

The V call is TRBV28, the J call TRBJ2-7; D remains unclear. V was trimmed by 2 bases and J by 0 bases, leaving 11 bases between them. There are 15 residues in the CDR3. Germline loops: CDR1 MDHEN, CDR2 SYDVKM. The CDR3 bases are TGTGCCAGCAGTTTAACTCACGGTAGCTCCTACGAGCAGTACTTC. Translating it yields CASSLTHGSSYEQYF.

The chain recombines TRBV28 with TRBJ1-2, with D hard to call. The germline CDR1 and CDR2 sequences are MDHEN and SYDVKM. The CDR3 length is 15 residues. Trimming removed 1 base at V and 3 bases at J, with 12 bases between. This CDR3 reads CASSLYRGVDYGYTF. The DNA for the CDR3 is TGTGCCAGCAGTTTATACCGGGGAGTTGACTATGGCTACACCTTC.

This chain uses TRBV7-2 with TRBJ2-3; possibly TRBD2 for D (5 bases). V lost 6 bases, J lost 2 bases, and 12 bases lay in between. The CDR3 is 14 residues long. Germline CDR1 SGHTA, CDR2 FQGNSA. The CDR3 spells CASSLIRDTDTQYF. For the CDR3, the DNA is TGTGCCAGCAGTTTAATCCGGGACACAGATACGCAGTATTTT.

This chain links TRBV2 with TRBJ1-3; 8 nucleotides match TRBD1. Germline values: CDR1 SNHLY, CDR2 FYNNEI. V lost 4 bases, J lost 0 bases, and 5 bases stayed unmatched. The CDR3 is made up of 16 amino acids. This chain's CDR3 is CASSVGTGYSGNTIYF. DNA for the CDR3: TGTGCCAGCAGTGTTGGGACAGGATACTCTGGAAACACCATATATTTT.